Listed here are 9 T cell receptor beta chains from one sample, sequenced in a study of cytomegalovirus exposure and HLA in healthy donors. Vbeta (60) and Jbeta (13) primers were used in the PCR. Data came from immunoSEQ multiplex PCR; TCRdb stores just in-frame clones and leaves some out. This specimen shows some 130,000 clones; the ten leading clones hold roughly 1.5%. The sample taken for sequencing was PBMCs. These receptors were obtained from a woman aged 40 to 50 in good health and CMV-seronegative.

The chain carries TRBV7-2 and TRBJ1-2, with D possibly TRBD1 on 5 matching bases. The germline V gene has CDR1 SGHTA and CDR2 FQGNSA. The CDR3 sequence is 12 residues long. The V gene lost 6 bases and the J gene lost 9 bases, with 14 bases spanning the gap. CDR3 residues: CASSQRQFRYTF. CDR3 nucleotides: TGTGCCAGCAGTCAACGACAGTTTCGCTACACCTTC. Together with reference TRBV7-2 and TRBJ1-2, the CDR3 gives the full variable domain: GAGVSQSPSNKVTEKGKDVELRCDPISGHTALYWYRQSLGQGLEFLIYFQGNSAPDKSGLPSDRFSAERTGGSVSTLTIQRTQQEDSAVYLCASSQRQFRYTFGSGTRLTVV.

V gene TRBV28 combines with J gene TRBJ2-7, with 9 bases identical to TRBD2. Trimming cost V 5 bases and J 4 bases; bases outside gene matches: 15. This CDR3 spans 17 amino acids. CDR1 and CDR2 from the germline V gene are MDHEN and SYDVKM. In DNA, the CDR3 is TGTGCCAGCAGTGGTGCGGGAGGGAATAATAATTGGTACGAGCAGTACTTC. This translates into CASSGAGGNNNWYEQYF. Together with reference TRBV28 and TRBJ2-7, the CDR3 gives the full variable domain: DVKVTQSSRYLVKRTGEKVFLECVQDMDHENMFWYRQDPGLGLRLIYFSYDVKMKEKGDIPEGYSVSREKKERFSLILESASTNQTSMYLCASSGAGGNNNWYEQYFGPGTRLTVT.

In regard to this clone: The junction departs from the called germline gene at one end, perhaps through a read error. V usage is TRBV7-7 and J usage is TRBJ2-3, with D unclear. The CDR3 has 13 amino acids. Germline lookup yields CDR1 SSHAT and CDR2 FNYEAQ (reference sequence). The CDR3 here is CASSLVNTDTQYF. Written as DNA, the CDR3 is TGTGCTAGCAGCTTAGTCAACACAGATACGCAGTATTTT.

This rearrangement joins TRBV18 to TRBJ1-3; the D gene is possibly TRBD1 (5 bases). Germline lookup yields CDR1 KGHSH and CDR2 LQKENI. The V end lost 3 bases, the J end lost 0 bases, and 9 bases lay between the germline ends. The CDR3 sequence is 15 residues long. CDR3 nucleotide sequence: TGTGCCAGCTCACCTCAGGGAAACTCTGGAAACACCATATATTTT. Amino acids: CASSPQGNSGNTIYF.

DNA for the CDR3: TGTGCCAGCAGCTTAGGGACAGGGGGCCAAGAGACCCAGTACTTC. The encoded protein is CASSLGTGGQETQYF. The rearrangement links TRBV7-6 to TRBJ2-5, with 10 bases fitting TRBD1. Germline CDR1 reads SGHVS; CDR2 reads FNYEAQ. V was pared by 1 base and J by 1 base, with 0 bases of the junction left unmatched. CDR3 length: 15 residues.

The chain carries TRBV9 and TRBJ1-4, with 8 nucleotides matching TRBD1. The length of the CDR3 is 14 residues. CDR1 SGDLS and CDR2 YYNGEE come from the germline V gene. V lost 2 bases to trimming and J lost 5 bases; unmatched junction nucleotides: 2. The CDR3 sequence: CASSVRTGNEKLFF. The CDR3 DNA reads TGTGCCAGCAGCGTGAGGACAGGGAATGAAAAACTGTTTTTT.

The rearrangement links TRBV6-4 to TRBJ1-1, with no clear D. The germline V gene encodes CDR1 MRHNA and CDR2 SNTAGT. The length of the CDR3 is 16 residues. Between the trimmed V and J ends, which lost 2 bases and 2 bases, there was a span of 15 bases. CDR3 sequence (DNA): TGTGCCAGCAGTGACCCCCGAGGGCCTTTCAACACTGAAGCTTTCTTT. It codes for CASSDPRGPFNTEAFF.

V is TRBV29-1 and J is TRBJ2-3, with 8 bases matching TRBD2. The CDR3 loop spans 13 amino acids. Germline CDR1 is SQVTM and CDR2 is ANQGSEA. Unmatched junction bases numbered 8, after V lost 7 bases and J lost 5 bases. As DNA, the CDR3 is TGCAGCGCTTCAGCGGGGGCTCGAGATACGCAGTATTTT. Residues: CSASAGARDTQYF.

The chain is built from TRBV2 and TRBJ1-1, with D unresolved. Germline CDR1 is SNHLY and CDR2 is FYNNEI. The CDR3 consists of 14 residues. V was clipped by 3 bases and J by 0 bases, with 8 bases between them. CDR3 sequence: CASSDRFMNTEAFF. In DNA, the CDR3 is TGTGCCAGCAGTGACAGATTTATGAACACTGAAGCTTTCTTT.